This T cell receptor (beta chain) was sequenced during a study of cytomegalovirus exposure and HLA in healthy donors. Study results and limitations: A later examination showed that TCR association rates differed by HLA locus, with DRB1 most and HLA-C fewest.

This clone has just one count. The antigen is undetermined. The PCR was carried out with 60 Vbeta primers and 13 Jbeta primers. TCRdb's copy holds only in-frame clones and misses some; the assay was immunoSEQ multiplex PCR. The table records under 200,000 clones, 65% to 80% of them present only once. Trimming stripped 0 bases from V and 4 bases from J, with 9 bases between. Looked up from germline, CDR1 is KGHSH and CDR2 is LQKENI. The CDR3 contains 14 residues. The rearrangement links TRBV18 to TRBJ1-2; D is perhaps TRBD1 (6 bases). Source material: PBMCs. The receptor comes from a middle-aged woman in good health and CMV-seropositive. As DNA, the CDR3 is TGTGCCAGCTCACCACCGGTCAGGGGCTATGGCTACACCTTC. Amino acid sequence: CASSPPVRGYGYTF.